The clone carrying this T cell receptor (beta chain) was seen repeatedly, ten times or more. The data are from a study of blood T cell repertoires in COVID-19. The V segment lost 7 bases and the J segment 2 bases; nucleotides outside the gene matches: 8. The CDR3 sequence is 15 residues long. Germline-derived CDR1 and CDR2 are SNHLY and FYNNEI. Method: immunoSEQ multiplex PCR; TCRdb's copy keeps in-frame clones and lacks some. In the table there are 130,000 or so clones, 85% to 90% of which are singletons. The specimen was peripheral blood. The V call is TRBV2, the J call TRBJ2-1, with TRBD2 matching over 7 bases. The source is a man aged 65 to 85 with active COVID-19. CDR3: CASIGGGGAYNEQFF. As DNA, the CDR3 is TGTGCCAGCATTGGCGGGGGTGGGGCCTACAATGAGCAGTTCTTC. Using reference TRBV2 and TRBJ2-1 for the parts outside the CDR3, the full variable domain is EPEVTQTPSHQVTQMGQEVILRCVPISNHLYFYWYRQILGQKVEFLVSFYNNEISEKSEIFDDQFSVERPDGSNFTLKIRSTKLEDSAMYFCASIGGGGAYNEQFFGPGTRLTVL.